This T cell receptor beta chain was obtained from a study of Ad26.COV2.S vaccination and SARS-CoV-2 variants. General observations from the study: Comparable non-spike TCR breadth was observed in vaccine and placebo recipients. TCR breadth and depth analyses may have underestimated total T cell responses. Placebo recipients showed lower spike-specific TCR breadth than vaccinees.

Treatment given: 15 to 20 received Ad26.COV2.S at low or high dose, single or two shots; five or six received placebo; per-sample allocation not given. Specimens were obtained on day 63 following the first vaccine or placebo injection. This CDR3 has 13 residues. Germline V gene sequence: CDR1 SGHAT, CDR2 FQNNGV. V lost 8 bases to trimming and J lost 10 bases; unmatched junction nucleotides: 11. There are a few counts of this clone. Antigen specificity is unknown. TCRdb keeps only in-frame clones here, not all; method: immunoSEQ multiplex PCR. The table has 250,000 or so clones, 70% to 90% seen once. The genes are TRBV11-2 and TRBJ1-1; 9 bases are shared with TRBD1. This sequence originates from a person aged 18-60 years who received the Ad26.COV2.S COVID-19 vaccine or a placebo. Specimen: peripheral blood, collected in a trial of Ad26.COV2.S vaccine versus placebo. CDR3 sequence: CASALGQGSRAFF. CDR3 nucleotides: TGTGCCAGCGCTTTGGGACAGGGTAGTCGAGCTTTCTTT.